This is a list of T cell receptor beta chains from one sample in a study of cytomegalovirus exposure and HLA in healthy donors. Some clones are missing from TCRdb's copy, which holds only in-frame ones; the method was immunoSEQ multiplex PCR. The sample includes roughly 250,000 clones, 75% to 85% of them seen just once. Specimen: PBMCs. The source is a girl aged 2-10 years in good health and CMV-seronegative. CDR3s include the opening cysteine and the closing phenylalanine or tryptophan. D genes are given only for firm matches. Clone sizes are given selectively: once, few, many, or a class where the clone is expanded.

D gene: TRBD1
V gene: TRBV7-9
clone size: -
J gene: TRBJ1-2
CDR3 DNA: TGTTCCAGCAGCCCACGACAGGGGGCGCCCATGCCGTATGGCTACACCTTC
CDR3 protein: CSSSPRQGAPMPYGYTF

D gene: -
V gene: TRBV15
clone size: -
J gene: TRBJ2-4
CDR3 DNA: TGTGCCACCAGCGGACCGGGACATTCTCGGTACTTC
CDR3 protein: CATSGPGHSRYF

D gene: -
V gene: TRBV10-3
clone size: -
J gene: TRBJ1-2
CDR3 DNA: TGTGCCATCAGTGACCGGGAAGAGTCTGGCTACACCTTC
CDR3 protein: CAISDREESGYTF

D gene: -
V gene: TRBV27
clone size: -
J gene: TRBJ2-7
CDR3 DNA: TGTGCCAGCAGCCTAAGGGGCTACGAGCAGTACTTC
CDR3 protein: CASSLRGYEQYF

D gene: -
V gene: TRBV28
clone size: -
J gene: TRBJ2-7
CDR3 DNA: TGTGCCAGCAGCCCCCAGGGATTAGGGCAGTACTTC
CDR3 protein: CASSPQGLGQYF

D gene: TRBD1
V gene: TRBV10-3
clone size: once
J gene: TRBJ1-1
CDR3 DNA: TGTGCCACGGGTGACAGGGACACTGAAGCTTTCTTT
CDR3 protein: CATGDRDTEAFF

D gene: TRBD1
V gene: TRBV5-1
clone size: -
J gene: TRBJ1-1
CDR3 DNA: TGCGCCAGCAGCTTGGTGGTGGACAGGAATGAAGCTTTCTTT
CDR3 protein: CASSLVVDRNEAFF

D gene: TRBD1
V gene: TRBV10-3
clone size: -
J gene: TRBJ2-2
CDR3 DNA: TGTGCCACCCTAGGACAGGCGAACACCGGGGAGCTGTTTTTT
CDR3 protein: CATLGQANTGELFF

D gene: TRBD2
V gene: TRBV4-1
clone size: -
J gene: TRBJ2-1
CDR3 DNA: TGCGCCAGCAGCCCATACGGACTAGAAAGTTACAATGAGCAGTTCTTC
CDR3 protein: CASSPYGLESYNEQFF

D gene: -
V gene: TRBV4-2
clone size: once
J gene: TRBJ2-7
CDR3 DNA: TGTGCCAGCAGCCAAGAGTCGGGCAGCCCACCGGGGGAGCAGTACTTC
CDR3 protein: CASSQESGSPPGEQYF

D gene: TRBD1
V gene: TRBV6-1
clone size: once
J gene: TRBJ1-2
CDR3 DNA: TGTGCCAGCAGAAACCCGGGACAGGGCGGCTACACCTTC
CDR3 protein: CASRNPGQGGYTF

D gene: -
V gene: TRBV7-8
clone size: -
J gene: TRBJ2-7
CDR3 DNA: TGTGCCAGCAGCTTAGTCAGGAACGAGCAGTACTTC
CDR3 protein: CASSLVRNEQYF

D gene: TRBD1
V gene: TRBV28
clone size: -
J gene: TRBJ2-1
CDR3 DNA: TGTGCCAGCAGTTTGTTCGGACAGGGGGCTTACAATGAGCAGTTCTTC
CDR3 protein: CASSLFGQGAYNEQFF

D gene: TRBD2
V gene: TRBV5-4
clone size: -
J gene: TRBJ2-7
CDR3 DNA: TGTGCCAGCAGCCGACTACTAGCGGGGACTAAATACGAGCAGTACTTC
CDR3 protein: CASSRLLAGTKYEQYF

D gene: -
V gene: TRBV6-1
clone size: -
J gene: TRBJ1-2
CDR3 DNA: TGTGCCAGTAACCCGACTGAATCCTATGGCTACACCTTC
CDR3 protein: CASNPTESYGYTF

D gene: -
V gene: TRBV2
clone size: few
J gene: TRBJ2-1
CDR3 DNA: TGTGCCAGCAGTCCGGGGTATCTCAGCTCCTACAATGAGCAGTTCTTC
CDR3 protein: CASSPGYLSSYNEQFF

D gene: -
V gene: TRBV28
clone size: -
J gene: TRBJ2-5
CDR3 DNA: TGTGCCAGCAGTTTCGGTGGGACTCCTCGAGAGACCCAGTACTTC
CDR3 protein: CASSFGGTPRETQYF

D gene: -
V gene: TRBV9
clone size: -
J gene: TRBJ2-2
CDR3 DNA: TGTGCCAGCAGCGTACTGGGGAACACCGGGGAACTGTTTTTT
CDR3 protein: CASSVLGNTGELFF

D gene: TRBD2
V gene: TRBV27
clone size: once
J gene: TRBJ2-7
CDR3 DNA: TGTGCCAGCAGTCGCCGAGCGGGAGACTACGAGCAGTACTTC
CDR3 protein: CASSRRAGDYEQYF

D gene: -
V gene: TRBV29-1
clone size: -
J gene: TRBJ2-7
CDR3 DNA: TGCAGCGTTGTATGGGGGGACGAGCAGTACTTC
CDR3 protein: CSVVWGDEQYF

D gene: TRBD1
V gene: TRBV30
clone size: once
J gene: TRBJ1-1
CDR3 DNA: TGTGCCTGGAGTGTAGGGGTTGTCTGGACAGGGGATTTGAACACTGAAGCTTTCTTT
CDR3 protein: CAWSVGVVWTGDLNTEAFF

D gene: TRBD1
V gene: TRBV2
clone size: once
J gene: TRBJ1-5
CDR3 DNA: TGTGCCAGCAGTGATGGGAGGACAGGGGGGATTGGGGGCAATCAGCCCCAGCATTTT
CDR3 protein: CASSDGRTGGIGGNQPQHF

D gene: -
V gene: TRBV11-2
clone size: -
J gene: TRBJ1-3
CDR3 DNA: TGTGCCAGCAGCTCACGCGCAGGCGGCAGGGGCTACACCATATATTTT
CDR3 protein: CASSSRAGGRGYTIYF

D gene: TRBD2
V gene: TRBV11-2
clone size: -
J gene: TRBJ2-3
CDR3 DNA: TGTGCCAGCAGCTTTTTTAGCGGGAGTCCCACAGATACGCAGTATTTT
CDR3 protein: CASSFFSGSPTDTQYF

D gene: TRBD1
V gene: TRBV5-5
clone size: -
J gene: TRBJ1-4
CDR3 DNA: TGTGCCAGCAGCTCCGCACAGGGGAGGCGTGAAAAACTGTTTTTT
CDR3 protein: CASSSAQGRREKLFF

D gene: TRBD1
V gene: TRBV27
clone size: -
J gene: TRBJ1-2
CDR3 DNA: TGTGCCAGCAGTAAGGACAGGGCAAACTATGGCTACACCTTC
CDR3 protein: CASSKDRANYGYTF

D gene: TRBD1
V gene: TRBV9
clone size: -
J gene: TRBJ1-1
CDR3 DNA: TGTGCCAGCAGCCATCACATCGGACAGGATGGTGACACTGAAGCTTTCTTT
CDR3 protein: CASSHHIGQDGDTEAFF

D gene: -
V gene: TRBV27
clone size: once
J gene: TRBJ2-7
CDR3 DNA: TGTGCCAGCAGTTTTTCCGGTGGTGGCTACGAGCAGTACTTC
CDR3 protein: CASSFSGGGYEQYF

D gene: -
V gene: TRBV5-1
clone size: -
J gene: TRBJ1-1
CDR3 DNA: TGCGCCAGCAGCTCGGGACTCGCTGAAGCTTTCTTT
CDR3 protein: CASSSGLAEAFF

D gene: -
V gene: TRBV15
clone size: -
J gene: TRBJ1-2
CDR3 DNA: TGTGCCACTGCTAACAGGGAGTATGGCTACACCTTC
CDR3 protein: CATANREYGYTF

D gene: -
V gene: TRBV28
clone size: -
J gene: TRBJ2-1
CDR3 DNA: TGTGCCAGCAGTTTCACAGGGAAGAGCCACAATGAGCAGTTCTTC
CDR3 protein: CASSFTGKSHNEQFF

D gene: -
V gene: TRBV2
clone size: -
J gene: TRBJ1-2
CDR3 DNA: TGTGCCAGCAGTGAAGCGCTAGGCCGGGTGGGCTACACCTTC
CDR3 protein: CASSEALGRVGYTF

D gene: TRBD1
V gene: TRBV5-6
clone size: -
J gene: TRBJ1-1
CDR3 DNA: TGTGCCAGCAGCCCAAGCGAGGGACAGGCTGAAGCTTTCTTT
CDR3 protein: CASSPSEGQAEAFF

D gene: TRBD1
V gene: TRBV28
clone size: -
J gene: TRBJ1-4
CDR3 DNA: TGTGCCAGCAGTCTGACAGGGGAAGAGGTAGAAAAACTGTTTTTT
CDR3 protein: CASSLTGEEVEKLFF

D gene: TRBD2
V gene: TRBV7-2
clone size: -
J gene: TRBJ2-7
CDR3 DNA: TGTGCCAGCAGCTTCGCGGGGACTAGCGGGAGGGCCCTCGAGCAGTACTTC
CDR3 protein: CASSFAGTSGRALEQYF

D gene: -
V gene: TRBV7-2
clone size: once
J gene: TRBJ2-1
CDR3 DNA: TGTGCCAGCAGCCCCCCCGGGGTCTCTTACTCCTACAATGAGCAGTTCTTC
CDR3 protein: CASSPPGVSYSYNEQFF

D gene: -
V gene: TRBV15
clone size: -
J gene: TRBJ1-1
CDR3 DNA: TGTGCCACCAGCAGAGATCGGAGTTCCACTGAAGCTTTCTTT
CDR3 protein: CATSRDRSSTEAFF

D gene: -
V gene: TRBV15
clone size: -
J gene: TRBJ2-2
CDR3 DNA: TGTGCCACCAGCAGAGGAGAGAGGAGGGAGGCCGGGGAGCTGTTTTTT
CDR3 protein: CATSRGERREAGELFF

D gene: TRBD1
V gene: TRBV27
clone size: -
J gene: TRBJ1-2
CDR3 DNA: TGTGCCAGCAGTTTATCACGGGGACAGCGGAACTATGGCTACACCTTC
CDR3 protein: CASSLSRGQRNYGYTF

D gene: TRBD2
V gene: TRBV6-5
clone size: -
J gene: TRBJ2-7
CDR3 DNA: TGTGCCAGCAATCCAGCGGGGGACCCCTACGAGCAGTACTTC
CDR3 protein: CASNPAGDPYEQYF

D gene: TRBD1
V gene: TRBV5-1
clone size: -
J gene: TRBJ1-5
CDR3 DNA: TGCGCCAGCAGCTTCAGGGGGAATCAGCCCCAGCATTTT
CDR3 protein: CASSFRGNQPQHF

D gene: -
V gene: TRBV2
clone size: -
J gene: TRBJ2-5
CDR3 DNA: TGTGCCAGCAGTGAACTAGCCCGGGCGGGGGAGACCCAGTACTTC
CDR3 protein: CASSELARAGETQYF

D gene: TRBD2
V gene: TRBV5-4
clone size: -
J gene: TRBJ2-2
CDR3 DNA: TGTGCCAGCAGCTTCCGACTAGCGGGAGCTCAAGAGGAGCTGTTTTTT
CDR3 protein: CASSFRLAGAQEELFF

D gene: TRBD2
V gene: TRBV6-4
clone size: few
J gene: TRBJ2-7
CDR3 DNA: TGTGCCAGCAGTGACTCTACTAGCGGGAGAATGGGCTACGAGCAGTACTTC
CDR3 protein: CASSDSTSGRMGYEQYF

D gene: -
V gene: TRBV14
clone size: -
J gene: TRBJ2-1
CDR3 DNA: TGTGCCAGCAGCCATTCTCTAGTTGAGCAGTTCTTC
CDR3 protein: CASSHSLVEQFF

D gene: -
V gene: TRBV6-6
clone size: -
J gene: TRBJ2-2
CDR3 DNA: TGTGCCAGCAGCCCACCGACTCGCGCTACCGGGGAGCTGTTTTTT
CDR3 protein: CASSPPTRATGELFF

D gene: TRBD1
V gene: TRBV19
clone size: few
J gene: TRBJ2-7
CDR3 DNA: TGTGCCAGTAGTGTCTACAGGGGCGTCTACGAGCAGTACTTC
CDR3 protein: CASSVYRGVYEQYF

D gene: TRBD2
V gene: TRBV5-1
clone size: -
J gene: TRBJ2-5
CDR3 DNA: TGCGCCAGCAGCTTGTCCGGCGGGGGGGCCAGTGAGACCCAGTACTTC
CDR3 protein: CASSLSGGGASETQYF

D gene: -
V gene: TRBV7-2
clone size: -
J gene: TRBJ1-2
CDR3 DNA: TGTGCCAGCAGCTTAGTCGGTGGCTTCGGGACTAACTATGGCTACACCTTC
CDR3 protein: CASSLVGGFGTNYGYTF

D gene: -
V gene: TRBV10-3
clone size: few
J gene: TRBJ2-7
CDR3 DNA: TGTGCCATCAGTGGTAGCTACGAGCAGTACTTC
CDR3 protein: CAISGSYEQYF

D gene: -
V gene: TRBV7-9
clone size: -
J gene: TRBJ2-1
CDR3 DNA: TGTGCCAGCAGCGGGGGGACGGACGGGAATTACAATGAGCAGTTCTTC
CDR3 protein: CASSGGTDGNYNEQFF

D gene: -
V gene: TRBV7-8
clone size: -
J gene: TRBJ2-2
CDR3 DNA: TGTGCCAGCAGCTCACAGTACACCGGGGAGCTGTTTTTT
CDR3 protein: CASSSQYTGELFF